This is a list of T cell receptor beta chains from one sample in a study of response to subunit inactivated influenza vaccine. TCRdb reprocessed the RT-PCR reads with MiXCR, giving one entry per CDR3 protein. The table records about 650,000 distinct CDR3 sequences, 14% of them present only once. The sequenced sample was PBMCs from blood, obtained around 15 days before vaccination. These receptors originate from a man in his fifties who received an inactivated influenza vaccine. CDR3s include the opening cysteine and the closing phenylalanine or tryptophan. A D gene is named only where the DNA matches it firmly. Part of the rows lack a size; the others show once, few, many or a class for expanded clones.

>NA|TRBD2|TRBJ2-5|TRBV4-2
TGTGCCAGCAGCCAAGAACTAGCGGGGGAGACCCAGTACTTC
CASSQELAGETQYF
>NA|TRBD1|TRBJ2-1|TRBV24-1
TGTGCCACCAGTGGACAGGGGGGCGCCTTTTACAATGAGCAGTTCTTC
CATSGQGGAFYNEQFF
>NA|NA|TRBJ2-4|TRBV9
TGTGCCAGCAGCGTAACTACAGGGCTAGCCAAAAACATTCAGTACTTC
CASSVTTGLAKNIQYF
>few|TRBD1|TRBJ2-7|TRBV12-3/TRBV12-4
TGTGCCAGCAGTTTGCCGGGACAGGGGGGCTACGAGCAGTACTTC
CASSLPGQGGYEQYF
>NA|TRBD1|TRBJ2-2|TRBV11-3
TGTGCCAGCAGCTTATCCGGGACAGGGCCCGGGGAGCTGTTTTTT
CASSLSGTGPGELFF
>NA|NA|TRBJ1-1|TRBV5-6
TGTGCCAGCAGCTTGGGGGTTCGGGGGAACACTGAAGCTTTCTTT
CASSLGVRGNTEAFF
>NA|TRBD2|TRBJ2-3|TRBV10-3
TGTGCCTCGCGAGCGGGGATACCTAGCACAGATACGCAGTATTTT
CASRAGIPSTDTQYF
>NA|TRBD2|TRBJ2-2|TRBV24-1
TGTGCCACCATCGTCGCCGGGACTAGAGTTACCGGGGAGCTGTTTTTT
CATIVAGTRVTGELFF
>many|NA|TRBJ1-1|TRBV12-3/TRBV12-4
TGTGCCAGCAGGACCTGGGCGAACACTGAAGCTTTCTTT
CASRTWANTEAFF
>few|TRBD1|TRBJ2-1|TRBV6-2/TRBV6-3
TGTGCCAGCAGGGGGACAGGGGAAAATGAGCAGTTCTTC
CASRGTGENEQFF
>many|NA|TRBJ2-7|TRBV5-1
TGCGCCAGCAGCTTGGGGGGGAATAACTACGAGCAGTACTTC
CASSLGGNNYEQYF
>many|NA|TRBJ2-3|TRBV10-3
TGTGCCATCAGTGAGTCGGCAGATACGCAGTATTTT
CAISESADTQYF
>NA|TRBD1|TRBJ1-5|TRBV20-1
TGCAGTGCTCCTCGACAGGGTAGGAATCAGCCCCAGCATTTT
CSAPRQGRNQPQHF
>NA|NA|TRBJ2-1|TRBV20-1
TGCAGTGCAGAAAGGGGGATTTCATACCGCTACAATGAGCAGTTCTTC
CSAERGISYRYNEQFF
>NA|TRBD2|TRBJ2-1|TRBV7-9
TGTGCCAGCAGGTCTCTAGCGGGAGCTTCCTACAATGAGCAGTTCTTC
CASRSLAGASYNEQFF
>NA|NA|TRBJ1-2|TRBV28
TGTGCCAGCGGGACTACGTCGACAGGAAGCGGCTACACCTTC
CASGTTSTGSGYTF
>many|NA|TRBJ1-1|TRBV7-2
TGTGCCAGCAGCCCACTTAACTCGAACACTGAAGCTTTCTTT
CASSPLNSNTEAFF
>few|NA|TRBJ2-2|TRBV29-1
TGCAGCGTTGACAGGGGTGGGGCCGCCGGGGAGCTGTTTTTT
CSVDRGGAAGELFF
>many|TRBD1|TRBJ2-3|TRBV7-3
TGTGCCAGCAGCTCAGGGGGCCCAGATACGCAGTATTTT
CASSSGGPDTQYF
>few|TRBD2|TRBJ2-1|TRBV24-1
TGTGCCACCAGTGAGATGGCGGGGGGCCCTTACAATGAGCAGTTCTTC
CATSEMAGGPYNEQFF
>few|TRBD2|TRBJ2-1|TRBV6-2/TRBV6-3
TGTGCCAGCACTCGACAAGGGACTAGCGGGAGAAGCCATGAGCAGTTCTTC
CASTRQGTSGRSHEQFF
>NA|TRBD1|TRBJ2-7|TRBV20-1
TGCAGTGCTCTCCGGGACAGCTACGAGCAGTACTTC
CSALRDSYEQYF
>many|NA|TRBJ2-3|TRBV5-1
TGCGCCAGCAGCGGATCAACACCCGCAGATACGCAGTATTTT
CASSGSTPADTQYF
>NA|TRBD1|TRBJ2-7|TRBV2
TGTGCCAGCACTGTTCCGGGACAGGGGATATACGAGCAGTACTTC
CASTVPGQGIYEQYF
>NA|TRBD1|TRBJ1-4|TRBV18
TGTGCCAGCTCACGGACCGGGACAGATAATGAAAAACTGTTTTTT
CASSRTGTDNEKLFF
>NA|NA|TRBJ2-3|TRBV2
TGTGCCAGCAGTGTTCCGCCAGATACGCAGTATTTT
CASSVPPDTQYF
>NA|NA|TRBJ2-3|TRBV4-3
TGCGCCAGCAGCCAACAGGACCAGACTCCAGATACGCAGTATTTT
CASSQQDQTPDTQYF
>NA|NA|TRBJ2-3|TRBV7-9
TGTGCCAGCAGCTTAGACGTGGCATGGGATACGCAGTATTTT
CASSLDVAWDTQYF
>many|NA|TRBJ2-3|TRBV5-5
TGTGCCAGCAGCTTGACGGCTCCAGATACGCAGTATTTT
CASSLTAPDTQYF